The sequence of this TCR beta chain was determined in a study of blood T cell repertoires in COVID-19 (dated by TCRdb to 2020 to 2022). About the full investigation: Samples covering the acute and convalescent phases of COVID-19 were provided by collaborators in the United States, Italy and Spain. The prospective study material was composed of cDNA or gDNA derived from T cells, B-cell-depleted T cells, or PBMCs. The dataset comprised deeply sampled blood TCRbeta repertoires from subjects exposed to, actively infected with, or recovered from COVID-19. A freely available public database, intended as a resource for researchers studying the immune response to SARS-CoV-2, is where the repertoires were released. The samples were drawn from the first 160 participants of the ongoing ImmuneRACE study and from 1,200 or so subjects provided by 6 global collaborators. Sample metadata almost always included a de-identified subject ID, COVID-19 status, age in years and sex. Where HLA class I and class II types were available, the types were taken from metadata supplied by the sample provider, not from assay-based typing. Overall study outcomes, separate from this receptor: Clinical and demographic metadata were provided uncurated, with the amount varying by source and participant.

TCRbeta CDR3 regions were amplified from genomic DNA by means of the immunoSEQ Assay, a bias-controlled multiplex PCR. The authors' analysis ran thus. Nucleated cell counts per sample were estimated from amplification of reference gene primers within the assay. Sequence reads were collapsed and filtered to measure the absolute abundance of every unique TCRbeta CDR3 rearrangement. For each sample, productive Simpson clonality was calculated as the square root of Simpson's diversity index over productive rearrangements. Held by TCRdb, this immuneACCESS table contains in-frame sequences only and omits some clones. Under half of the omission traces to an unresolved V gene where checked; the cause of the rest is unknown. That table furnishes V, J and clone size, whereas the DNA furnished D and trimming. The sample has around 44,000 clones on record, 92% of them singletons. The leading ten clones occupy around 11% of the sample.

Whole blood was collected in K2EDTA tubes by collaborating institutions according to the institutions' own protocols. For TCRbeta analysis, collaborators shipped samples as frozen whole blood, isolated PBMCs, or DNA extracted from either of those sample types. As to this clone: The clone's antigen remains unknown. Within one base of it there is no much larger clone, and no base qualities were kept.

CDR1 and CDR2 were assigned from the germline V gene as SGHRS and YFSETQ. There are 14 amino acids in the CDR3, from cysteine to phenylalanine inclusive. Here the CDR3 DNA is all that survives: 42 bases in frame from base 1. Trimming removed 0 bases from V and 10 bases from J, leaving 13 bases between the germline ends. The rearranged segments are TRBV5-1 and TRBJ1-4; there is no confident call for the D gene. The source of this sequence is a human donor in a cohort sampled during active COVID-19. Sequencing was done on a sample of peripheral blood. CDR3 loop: CASSLDSGTGKLFF. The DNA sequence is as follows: TGCGCCAGCAGCTTGGACTCGGGAACGGGAAAACTGTTTTTT.